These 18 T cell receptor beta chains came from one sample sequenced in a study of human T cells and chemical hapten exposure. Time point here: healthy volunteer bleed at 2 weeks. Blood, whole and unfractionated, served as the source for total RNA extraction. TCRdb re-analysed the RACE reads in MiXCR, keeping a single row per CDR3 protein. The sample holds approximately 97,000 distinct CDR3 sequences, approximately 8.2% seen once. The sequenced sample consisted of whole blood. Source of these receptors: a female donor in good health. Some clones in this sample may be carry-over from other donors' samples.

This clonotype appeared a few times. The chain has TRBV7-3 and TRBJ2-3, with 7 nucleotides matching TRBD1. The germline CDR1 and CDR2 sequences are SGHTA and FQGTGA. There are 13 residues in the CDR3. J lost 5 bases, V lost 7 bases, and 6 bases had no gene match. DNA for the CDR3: TGTGCCAGCATGTCCTCAGGGGGAGATACGCAGTATTTT. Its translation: CASMSSGGDTQYF.

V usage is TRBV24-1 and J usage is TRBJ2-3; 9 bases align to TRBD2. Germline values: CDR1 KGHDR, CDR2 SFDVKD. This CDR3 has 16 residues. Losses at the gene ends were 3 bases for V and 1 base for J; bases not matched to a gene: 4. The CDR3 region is CATSDPAGGGTDTQYF. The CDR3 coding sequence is TGTGCCACCAGTGATCCAGCGGGAGGAGGCACAGATACGCAGTATTTT.

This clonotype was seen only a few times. CDR3 DNA: TGTGCCAGCAGTTTAAGGGGAGCGGGAAGCTCCTACGAGCAGTACTTC. It codes for CASSLRGAGSSYEQYF. The chain combines TRBV27 with TRBJ2-7; the match to TRBD2 covers 7 bases. Germline V gene lookup returns CDR1 MNHEY and CDR2 SMNVEV (reference sequence). The CDR3 is made up of 16 amino acids. Losses at the gene ends were 2 bases for V and 0 bases for J; bases not matched to a gene: 7.

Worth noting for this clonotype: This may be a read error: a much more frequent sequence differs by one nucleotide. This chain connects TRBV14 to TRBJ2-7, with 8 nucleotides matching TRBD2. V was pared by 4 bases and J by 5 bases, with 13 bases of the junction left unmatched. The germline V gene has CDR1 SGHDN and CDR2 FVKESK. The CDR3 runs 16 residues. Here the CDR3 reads CASSRNTWSSGNEQYF. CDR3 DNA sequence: TGTGCCAGCAGCCGGAACACTTGGAGTAGCGGGAACGAGCAGTACTTC.

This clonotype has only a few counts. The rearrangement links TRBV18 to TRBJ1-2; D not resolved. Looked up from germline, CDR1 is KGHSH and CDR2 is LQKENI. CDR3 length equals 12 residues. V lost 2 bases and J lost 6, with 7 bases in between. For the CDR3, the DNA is TGTGCCAGCTCACCAGGGTCCGATGGCTACACCTTC. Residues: CASSPGSDGYTF.

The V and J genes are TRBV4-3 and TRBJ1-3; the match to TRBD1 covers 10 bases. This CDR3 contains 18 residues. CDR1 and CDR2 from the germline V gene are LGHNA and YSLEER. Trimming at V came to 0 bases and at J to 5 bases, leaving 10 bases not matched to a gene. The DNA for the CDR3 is TGCGCCAGCAGCCAAGAGTTCTACGGGACAGGGGAACGAAACACCATATATTTT. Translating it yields CASSQEFYGTGERNTIYF.

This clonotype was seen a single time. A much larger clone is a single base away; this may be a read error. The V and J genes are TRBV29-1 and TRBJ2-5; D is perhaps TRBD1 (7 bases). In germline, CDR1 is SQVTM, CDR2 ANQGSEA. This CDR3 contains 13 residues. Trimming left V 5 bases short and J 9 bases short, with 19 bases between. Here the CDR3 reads CSVPRTGGEPQYF. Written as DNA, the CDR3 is TGCAGCGTTCCCAGGACAGGCGGGGAGCCCCAGTACTTC.

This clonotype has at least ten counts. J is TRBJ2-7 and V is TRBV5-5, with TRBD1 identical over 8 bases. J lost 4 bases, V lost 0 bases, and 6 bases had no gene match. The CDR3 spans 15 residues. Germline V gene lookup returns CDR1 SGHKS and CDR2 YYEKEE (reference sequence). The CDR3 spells CASSLVPGQDYEQYF. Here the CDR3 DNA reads TGTGCCAGCAGCTTGGTTCCGGGACAGGATTACGAGCAGTACTTC. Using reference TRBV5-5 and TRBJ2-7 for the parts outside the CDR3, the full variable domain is DAGVTQSPTHLIKTRGQQVTLRCSPISGHKSVSWYQQVLGQGPQFIFQYYEKEERGRGNFPDRFSARQFPNYSSELNVNALLLGDSALYLCASSLVPGQDYEQYFGPGTRLTVT.

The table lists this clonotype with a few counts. The CDR3 region has the DNA TGTGCCAGCAGCCGGGGGCGCGACACTGAAGCTTTCTTT. Translated: CASSRGRDTEAFF. The chain links TRBV9 to TRBJ1-1; tentatively, D is TRBD1 (6 bases). The CDR3 loop spans 13 amino acids. The V gene lost 4 bases and the J gene lost 3 bases, with 10 bases spanning the gap. Germline V gene data show CDR1 as SGDLS and CDR2 as YYNGEE.

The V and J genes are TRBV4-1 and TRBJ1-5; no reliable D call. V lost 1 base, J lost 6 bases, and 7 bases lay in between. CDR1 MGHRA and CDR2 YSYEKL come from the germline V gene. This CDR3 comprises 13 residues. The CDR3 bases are TGCGCCAGCAGCCAAGCAGAGGGTCAGCCCCAGCATTTT. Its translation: CASSQAEGQPQHF.

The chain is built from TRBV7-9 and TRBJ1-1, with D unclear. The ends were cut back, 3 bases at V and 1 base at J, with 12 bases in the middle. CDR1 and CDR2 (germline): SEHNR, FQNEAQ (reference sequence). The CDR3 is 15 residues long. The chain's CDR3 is CASSLALSENTEAFF. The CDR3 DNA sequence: TGTGCCAGCAGCTTGGCGTTATCAGAGAACACTGAAGCTTTCTTT.

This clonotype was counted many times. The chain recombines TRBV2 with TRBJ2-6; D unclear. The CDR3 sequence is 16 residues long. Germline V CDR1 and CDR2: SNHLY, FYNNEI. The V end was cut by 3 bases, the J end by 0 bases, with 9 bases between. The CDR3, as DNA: TGTGCCAGCAGTGAGGGCCGCATCTCTGGGGCCAACGTCCTGACTTTC. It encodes CASSEGRISGANVLTF.

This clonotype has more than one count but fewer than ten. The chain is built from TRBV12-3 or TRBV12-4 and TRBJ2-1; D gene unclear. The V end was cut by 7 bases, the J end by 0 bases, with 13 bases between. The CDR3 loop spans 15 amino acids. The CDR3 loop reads CASTGSASSYNEQFF. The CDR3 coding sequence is TGTGCCAGCACGGGCTCAGCGAGCTCCTACAATGAGCAGTTCTTC.

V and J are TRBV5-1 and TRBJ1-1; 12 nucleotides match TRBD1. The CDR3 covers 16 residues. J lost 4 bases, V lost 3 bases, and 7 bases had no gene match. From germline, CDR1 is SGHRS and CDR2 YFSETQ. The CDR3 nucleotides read TGCGCCAGCAGCTCCGGGACAGGGGGCGCCGGCACTGAAGCTTTCTTT. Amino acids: CASSSGTGGAGTEAFF.

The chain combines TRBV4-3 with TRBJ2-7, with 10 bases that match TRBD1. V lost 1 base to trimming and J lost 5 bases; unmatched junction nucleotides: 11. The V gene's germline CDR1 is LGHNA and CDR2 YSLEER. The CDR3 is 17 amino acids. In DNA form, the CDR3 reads TGCGCCAGCAGCCAAGGATGTCGAAGACAGGGGGCCCACGAGCAGTACTTC. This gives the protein CASSQGCRRQGAHEQYF.

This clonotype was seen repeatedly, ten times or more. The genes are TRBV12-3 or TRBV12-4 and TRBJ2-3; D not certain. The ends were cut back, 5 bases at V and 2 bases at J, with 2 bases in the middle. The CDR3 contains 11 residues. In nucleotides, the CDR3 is TGTGCCAGCAGTCCCACAGATACGCAGTATTTT. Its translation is CASSPTDTQYF.

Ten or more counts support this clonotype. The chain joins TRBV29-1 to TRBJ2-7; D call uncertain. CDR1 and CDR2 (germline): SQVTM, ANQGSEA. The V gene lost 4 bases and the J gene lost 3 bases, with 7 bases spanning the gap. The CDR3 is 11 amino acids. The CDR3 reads CSVGQNYEQYF. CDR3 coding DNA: TGCAGCGTTGGGCAGAACTACGAGCAGTACTTC.

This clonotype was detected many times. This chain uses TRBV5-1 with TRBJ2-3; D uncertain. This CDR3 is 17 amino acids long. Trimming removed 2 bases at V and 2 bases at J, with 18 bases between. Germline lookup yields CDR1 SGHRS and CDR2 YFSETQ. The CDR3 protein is CASSFKRDGIHTDTQYF. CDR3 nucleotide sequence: TGCGCCAGCAGCTTCAAAAGAGACGGCATACACACAGATACGCAGTATTTT.